This T cell receptor (beta chain) was profiled in a study of T cells in Graves' hyperthyroidism and ophthalmopathy (dated by TCRdb to between 2019 and 2020). About the investigation overall: Peripheral blood was collected at initial diagnosis, before any treatment. Once sampling was done, hyperthyroidism patients were given methimazole at a starting dose of 30 mg daily, whereas ophthalmopathy patients were given high-dose intravenous methylprednisolone. The paper reports TCR Vbeta CDR3 sequencing of roughly 140 peripheral blood samples: around 45 ophthalmopathy, fewer than 80 hyperthyroidism and around 17 progressor patients. For training and testing, the approximately 97 patients in the discovery cohort were randomly divided in a 7:3 ratio. Prospective prediction of ophthalmopathy was tested in an independent validation cohort consisting of fewer than 20 hyperthyroidism patients and approximately 16 patients who later progressed to ophthalmopathy. Thyroid tissue and blood T-cell repertoires from six Graves' hyperthyroidism patients were also compared in the study. To identify TCR V-J signatures that set the groups apart, the researchers used a discovery cohort of 95 to 100 patients, made up of about 44 with Graves' ophthalmopathy and 57 with stable Graves' hyperthyroidism.

Notes on this clonotype: It lacks a known antigen. It has no much larger one-base neighbor in the sample; base qualities were not kept.

Ophthalmopathy patients had moderately to severely active disease, Clinical Activity Score of at least 3, NOSPECS grade of at least 4, and duration under 3 months. Exclusion was applied to patients with uncontrolled infections, other autoimmune diseases, pregnancy or lactation. Diagnoses were based on clinical symptoms, serum thyroxine and TRAb, thyroid ultrasound and orbital computed tomography. Ficoll-Paque density gradient centrifugation was used to isolate PBMCs from about 10 ml of fresh peripheral blood. Trizol reagent was used to extract total RNA, and RNA quality was then checked on an Agilent 2100 Bioanalyzer. Broader findings and caveats from the paper: A 13 V-J signature model separated ophthalmopathy from stable hyperthyroidism, with 87.88% sensitivity and 81% to 82% specificity in cross-validation and 80%/75% in testing. In validation, the model predicted progression to ophthalmopathy a median of roughly six months before onset, with about 67% sensitivity and about 72% specificity. Sample size was not statistically predetermined, and blinding of investigators to group allocation was not performed. Blood samples also contained most of the expanded thyroid clonotypes (frequency above 0.001), which suggests that blood repertoires may reflect thyroid immune responses.

The TCR beta CDR3 regions were amplified from the RNA transcripts. A first-round RT-PCR of the TCR CDR3 used the HTBI primer set with the Qiagen OneStep RT-PCR kit. A second multiplex PCR round built the libraries, followed by size selection and purification. Libraries were sequenced paired-end with 100 bp reads on an Illumina HiSeq2000. For the original study's pipeline: Raw data were processed with SOAPnuke, discarding reads with adapters, uncalled bases, mean Phred below 15, or no exact constant-primer or identifier match. High-quality paired reads were merged using COPE v1.2.5, and each unique nucleotide sequence was defined as a clonotype. MiTCR v1.1 was used to align clonotypes to the IMGT TRBV, TRBD and TRBJ reference segments. The analysis included only V-J combinations with a frequency above 0.0001, which together covered 99% to 99.2% of the repertoires. A TCS score was defined as the ratio between F50 (clonal expansion) and ExV (chaos), using BLOSUM62-based TCRdist between CDR3 peptides within each V-J. Welch's t-statistics and random forest reduced 500 to 650 V-J features to fewer than 15, which were used in a naive Bayes classifier (R e1071). TCRdb reanalyzed the raw reads on its own, using fastp at Q25 for trimming and MiXCR for clone calling, and kept in-frame beta chains. CDR3 protein sequences are deduplicated, and each keeps its most common genes and DNA. These V and J calls derive from TCRdb rather than the authors' analysis. This sample holds 360,000 or so distinct CDR3 sequences; 18% were observed only once. About a sixth of the sample goes to the ten largest clones.

The CDR3 runs 15 residues from the cysteine to the phenylalanine. Of all the DNA, just the CDR3 is kept, 45 bases in frame from base 1. V ends up 4 bases short and J 7 bases short, with an unmatched junction base count of 9. From a lookup of the germline V gene (reference sequence), CDR1 and CDR2 are DFQATT and SNEGSKA. What was sequenced was blood. The V gene is TRBV20-1 and the J gene is TRBJ1-5; 11 central nucleotides agree with TRBD1. This TCR derives from a woman aged 40 to 50 with Graves' ophthalmopathy. The sequenced DNA is TGCAGTGCTACGGGACAGGGGGATGAGAGACAGCCCCAGCATTTT. It translates as CSATGQGDERQPQHF.